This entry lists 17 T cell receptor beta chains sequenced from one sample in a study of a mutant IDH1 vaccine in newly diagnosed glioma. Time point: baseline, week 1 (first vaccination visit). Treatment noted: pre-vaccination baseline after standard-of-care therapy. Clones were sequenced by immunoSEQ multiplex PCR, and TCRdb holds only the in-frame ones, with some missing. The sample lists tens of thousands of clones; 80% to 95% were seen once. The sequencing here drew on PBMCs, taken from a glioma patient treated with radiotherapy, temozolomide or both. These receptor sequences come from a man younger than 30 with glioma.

CDR3 bases: TGTGCCAGCAACAAACAGGGGCAGGGCACTGAAGCTTTCTTT. It specifies CASNKQGQGTEAFF. The chain combines TRBV9 with TRBJ1-1, with 7 positions matching TRBD1. Germline assignment: CDR1 SGDLS and CDR2 YYNGEE. Trimming took 6 bases from V and 4 from J; bases not matched to a gene: 9. This CDR3 is 14 amino acids long. Complete variable domain (other parts from reference TRBV9 and TRBJ1-1): DSGVTQTPKHLITATGQRVTLRCSPRSGDLSVYWYQQSLDQGLQFLIQYYNGEERAKGNILERFSAQQFPDLHSELNLSSLELGDSALYFCASNKQGQGTEAFFGQGTRLTVV.

CDR3 amino acids: CASSLRQDKKLFF. CDR3 nucleotides: TGTGCCAGCAGCTTACGACAGGATAAAAAACTGTTTTTT. This sequence joins TRBV7-8 and TRBJ1-4; TRBD1 might be the D (6 bases). CDR3 length: 13 residues. V was clipped by 2 bases and J by 9 bases, with 10 bases between them. Per germline, CDR1 SGHVS and CDR2 FQNEAQ.

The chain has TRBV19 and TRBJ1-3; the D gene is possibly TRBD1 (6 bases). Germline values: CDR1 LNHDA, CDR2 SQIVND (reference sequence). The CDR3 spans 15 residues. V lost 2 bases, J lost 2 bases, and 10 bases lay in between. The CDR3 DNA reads TGTGCCAGTAGTATACAGGGGATTGCTGGAAACACCATATATTTT. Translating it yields CASSIQGIAGNTIYF.

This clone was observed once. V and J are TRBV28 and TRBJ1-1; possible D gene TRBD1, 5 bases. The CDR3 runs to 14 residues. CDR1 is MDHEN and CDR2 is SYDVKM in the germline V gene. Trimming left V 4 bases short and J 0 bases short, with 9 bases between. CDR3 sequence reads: CASSSQGLNTEAFF. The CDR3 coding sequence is TGTGCCAGCAGTTCCCAGGGCTTGAACACTGAAGCTTTCTTT.

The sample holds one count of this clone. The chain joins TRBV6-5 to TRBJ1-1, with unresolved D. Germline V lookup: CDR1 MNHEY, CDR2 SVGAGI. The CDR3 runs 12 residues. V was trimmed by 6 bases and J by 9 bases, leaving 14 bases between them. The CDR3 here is CASSLSSGKAFF. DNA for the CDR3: TGTGCCAGCAGCCTTTCCTCCGGGAAAGCTTTCTTT.

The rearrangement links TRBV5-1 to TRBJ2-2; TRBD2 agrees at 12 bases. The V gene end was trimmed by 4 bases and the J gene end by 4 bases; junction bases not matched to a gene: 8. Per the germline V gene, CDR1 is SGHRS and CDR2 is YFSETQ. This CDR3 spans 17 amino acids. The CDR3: CASSQRTSGITTGELFF. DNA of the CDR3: TGCGCCAGCAGCCAAAGGACTAGCGGGATTACCACCGGGGAGCTGTTTTTT.

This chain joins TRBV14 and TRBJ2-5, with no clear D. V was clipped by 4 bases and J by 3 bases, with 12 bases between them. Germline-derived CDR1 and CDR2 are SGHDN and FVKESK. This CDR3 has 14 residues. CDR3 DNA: TGTGCCAGCAGCCCCTTGAGCCAGGAAGAGACCCAGTACTTC. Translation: CASSPLSQEETQYF. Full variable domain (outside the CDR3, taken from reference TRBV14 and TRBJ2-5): EAGVTQFPSHSVIEKGQTVTLRCDPISGHDNLYWYRRVMGKEIKFLLHFVKESKQDESGMPNNRFLAERTGGTYSTLKVQPAELEDSGVYFCASSPLSQEETQYFGPGTRLLVL.

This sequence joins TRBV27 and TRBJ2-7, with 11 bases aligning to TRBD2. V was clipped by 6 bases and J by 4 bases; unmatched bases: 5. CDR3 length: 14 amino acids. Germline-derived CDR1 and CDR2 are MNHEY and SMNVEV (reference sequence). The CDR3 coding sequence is TGTGCCAGCAGACTTAGCGGGAGGGAATACGAGCAGTACTTC. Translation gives CASRLSGREYEQYF.

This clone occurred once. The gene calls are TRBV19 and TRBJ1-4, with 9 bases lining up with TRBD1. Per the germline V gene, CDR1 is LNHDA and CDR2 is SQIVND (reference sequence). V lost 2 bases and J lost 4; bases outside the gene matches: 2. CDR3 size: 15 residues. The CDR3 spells CASSIPGQGNEKLFF. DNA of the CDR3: TGTGCCAGTAGTATACCGGGACAGGGTAATGAAAAACTGTTTTTT.

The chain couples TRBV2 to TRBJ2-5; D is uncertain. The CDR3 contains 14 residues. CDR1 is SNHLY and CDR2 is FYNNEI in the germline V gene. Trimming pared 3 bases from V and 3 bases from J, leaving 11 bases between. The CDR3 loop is CASSDWVSKETQYF. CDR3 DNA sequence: TGTGCCAGCAGTGATTGGGTTTCCAAAGAGACCCAGTACTTC.

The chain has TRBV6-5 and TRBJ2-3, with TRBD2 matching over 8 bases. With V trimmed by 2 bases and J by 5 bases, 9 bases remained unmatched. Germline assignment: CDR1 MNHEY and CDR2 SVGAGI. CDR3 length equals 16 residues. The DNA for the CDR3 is TGTGCCAGCAGTTACACCTCAGCGGGAGATGTAGATACGCAGTATTTT. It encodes CASSYTSAGDVDTQYF.

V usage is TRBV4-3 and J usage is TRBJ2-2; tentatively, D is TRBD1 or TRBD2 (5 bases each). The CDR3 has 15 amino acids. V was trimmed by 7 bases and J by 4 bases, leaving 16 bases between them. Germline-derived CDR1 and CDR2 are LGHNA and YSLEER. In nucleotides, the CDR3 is TGCGCCAGCACCATAAGGGGAGCTAGCACCGGGGAGCTGTTTTTT. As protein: CASTIRGASTGELFF.

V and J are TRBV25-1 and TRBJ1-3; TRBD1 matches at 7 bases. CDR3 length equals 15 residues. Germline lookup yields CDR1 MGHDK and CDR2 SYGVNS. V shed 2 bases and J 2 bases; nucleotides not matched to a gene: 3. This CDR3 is CASSEDRDAGNTIYF. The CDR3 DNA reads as TGTGCCAGCAGTGAAGACAGGGATGCTGGAAACACCATATATTTT.

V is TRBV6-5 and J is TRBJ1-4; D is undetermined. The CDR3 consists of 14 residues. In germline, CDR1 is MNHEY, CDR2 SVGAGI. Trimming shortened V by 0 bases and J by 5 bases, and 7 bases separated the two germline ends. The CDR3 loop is CASSYSTKNEKLFF. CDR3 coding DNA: TGTGCCAGCAGTTACTCGACCAAGAATGAAAAACTGTTTTTT.

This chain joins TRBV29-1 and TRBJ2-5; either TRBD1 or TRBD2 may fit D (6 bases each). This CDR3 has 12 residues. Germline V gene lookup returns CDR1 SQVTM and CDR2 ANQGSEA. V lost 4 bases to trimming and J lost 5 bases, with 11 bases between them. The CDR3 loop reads CSVAGARETQYF. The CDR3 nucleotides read TGCAGCGTTGCGGGGGCGCGTGAGACCCAGTACTTC. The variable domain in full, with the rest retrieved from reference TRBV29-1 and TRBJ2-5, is SAVISQKPSRDICQRGTSLTIQCQVDSQVTMMFWYRQQPGQSLTLIATANQGSEATYESGFVIDKFPISRPNLTFSTLTVSNMSPEDSSIYLCSVAGARETQYFGPGTRLLVL.

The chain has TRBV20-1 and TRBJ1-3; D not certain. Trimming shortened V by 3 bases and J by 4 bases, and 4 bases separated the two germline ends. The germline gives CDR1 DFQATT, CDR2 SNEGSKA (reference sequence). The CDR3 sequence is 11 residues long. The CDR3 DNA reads TGCAGTGCTAGTGCGGGAAACACCATATATTTT. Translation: CSASAGNTIYF.

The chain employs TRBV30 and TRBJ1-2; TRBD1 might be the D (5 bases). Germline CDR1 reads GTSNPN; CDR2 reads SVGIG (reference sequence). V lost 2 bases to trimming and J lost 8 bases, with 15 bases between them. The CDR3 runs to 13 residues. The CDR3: CAWSSQGGGGYTF. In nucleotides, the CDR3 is TGTGCCTGGAGTTCCCAGGGCGGGGGAGGCTACACCTTC.